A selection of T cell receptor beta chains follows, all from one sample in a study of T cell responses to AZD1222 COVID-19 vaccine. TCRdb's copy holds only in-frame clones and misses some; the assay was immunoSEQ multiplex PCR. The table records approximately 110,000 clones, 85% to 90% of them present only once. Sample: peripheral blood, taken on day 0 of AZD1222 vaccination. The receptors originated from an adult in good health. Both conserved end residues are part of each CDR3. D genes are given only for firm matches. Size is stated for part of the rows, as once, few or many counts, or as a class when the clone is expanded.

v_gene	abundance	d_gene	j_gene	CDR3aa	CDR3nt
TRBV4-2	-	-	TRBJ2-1	CASSQRLDSGEQFF	TGTGCCAGCAGCCAACGACTAGACTCAGGGGAGCAGTTCTTC
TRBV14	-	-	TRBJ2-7	CASRETGRGSYEQYF	TGTGCCAGCAGGGAGACAGGCAGGGGCTCCTACGAGCAGTACTTC
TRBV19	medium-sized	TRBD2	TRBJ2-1	CASSGGSLDEQFF	TGTGCCAGTAGCGGCGGGAGTCTCGATGAGCAGTTCTTC
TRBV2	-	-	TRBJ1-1	CASEGVAMNTEAFF	TGTGCCAGTGAGGGCGTGGCGATGAACACTGAAGCTTTCTTT
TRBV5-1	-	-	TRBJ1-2	CASSSQGSGGSGYTF	TGCGCCAGCAGCTCCCAAGGGTCCGGCGGGTCTGGCTACACCTTC
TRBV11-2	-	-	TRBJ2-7	CASSSLGRGPYEQYF	TGTGCCAGCAGCTCCCTCGGCCGGGGCCCTTACGAGCAGTACTTC
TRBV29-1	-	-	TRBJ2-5	CSGLYQETQYF	TGCAGCGGCCTATACCAAGAGACCCAGTACTTC
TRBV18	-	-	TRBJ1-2	CASSPGSLYGYTF	TGTGCCAGCTCACCAGGCTCTTTATATGGCTACACCTTC
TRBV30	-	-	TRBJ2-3	CAWSVQGGQYF	TGTGCCTGGAGTGTACAAGGTGGGCAGTATTTT
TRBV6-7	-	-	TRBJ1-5	CASSYSTRQGKNSNQPQHF	TGTGCCAGCAGTTACTCGACCCGACAAGGAAAAAATAGCAATCAGCCCCAGCATTTT
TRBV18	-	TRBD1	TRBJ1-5	CASSDPGQGGQPQHF	TGTGCCAGCTCCGATCCGGGACAGGGGGGTCAGCCCCAGCATTTT
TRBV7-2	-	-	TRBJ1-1	CASSLNFRNTEAFF	TGTGCCAGCAGCTTAAATTTCAGGAACACTGAAGCTTTCTTT
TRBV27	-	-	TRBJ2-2	CAGSTRNRSGELFF	TGTGCCGGATCAACCAGGAACAGGTCCGGGGAGCTGTTTTTT
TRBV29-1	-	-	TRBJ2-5	CSGRGSETQYF	TGCAGCGGAAGGGGCTCTGAGACCCAGTACTTC
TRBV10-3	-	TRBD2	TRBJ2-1	CAIRDYRASGGDEQFF	TGTGCCATCAGAGACTACCGGGCTAGCGGAGGGGATGAGCAGTTCTTC
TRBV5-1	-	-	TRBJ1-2	CASSPARGDGYTF	TGCGCCAGCAGCCCAGCCCGCGGTGATGGCTACACCTTC
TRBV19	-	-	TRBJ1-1	CASSLFPGLTNAEAFF	TGTGCCAGTAGCCTATTTCCGGGACTCACGAACGCTGAAGCTTTCTTT
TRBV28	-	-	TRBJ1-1	CASSLQGREAFF	TGTGCCAGCAGTTTACAGGGTCGTGAAGCTTTCTTT
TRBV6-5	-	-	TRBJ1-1	CASSPPGRKNTEAFF	TGTGCCAGCAGTCCTCCGGGACGGAAGAACACTGAAGCTTTCTTT
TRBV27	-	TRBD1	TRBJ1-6	CASRTGPAQLNSPLHF	TGTGCCAGCAGGACAGGGCCCGCTCAGCTGAATTCACCCCTCCACTTT
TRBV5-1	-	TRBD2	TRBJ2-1	CASSLPSGTSGRAGEQFF	TGCGCCAGCAGCTTACCCTCCGGGACTAGCGGGAGGGCCGGTGAGCAGTTCTTC
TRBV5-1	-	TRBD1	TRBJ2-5	CASSKGGWTGSQETQYF	TGCGCCAGCAGCAAGGGCGGATGGACAGGGTCCCAAGAGACCCAGTACTTC
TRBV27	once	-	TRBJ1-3	CASRPVGYSGNTIYF	TGTGCCAGCAGGCCCGTGGGTTACTCTGGAAACACCATATATTTT
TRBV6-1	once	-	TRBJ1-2	CASSDSMYLSNYGYTF	TGTGCCAGCAGTGATAGTATGTACCTTTCTAACTATGGCTACACCTTC
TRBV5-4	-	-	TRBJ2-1	CASSFGLGGYNEQFF	TGTGCCAGCAGCTTCGGGCTAGGAGGCTACAATGAGCAGTTCTTC
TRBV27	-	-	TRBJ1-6	CASSSELPGSPLHF	TGTGCCAGCAGTTCTGAGCTCCCCGGGTCACCCCTCCACTTT
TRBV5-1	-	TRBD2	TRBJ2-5	CASKSSGGAEETQYF	TGCGCCAGCAAGTCTAGCGGGGGGGCTGAAGAGACCCAGTACTTC
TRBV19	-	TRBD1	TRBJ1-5	CASSIPGTGGFSNQPQHF	TGTGCCAGTAGTATCCCCGGGACAGGGGGTTTTAGCAATCAGCCCCAGCATTTT